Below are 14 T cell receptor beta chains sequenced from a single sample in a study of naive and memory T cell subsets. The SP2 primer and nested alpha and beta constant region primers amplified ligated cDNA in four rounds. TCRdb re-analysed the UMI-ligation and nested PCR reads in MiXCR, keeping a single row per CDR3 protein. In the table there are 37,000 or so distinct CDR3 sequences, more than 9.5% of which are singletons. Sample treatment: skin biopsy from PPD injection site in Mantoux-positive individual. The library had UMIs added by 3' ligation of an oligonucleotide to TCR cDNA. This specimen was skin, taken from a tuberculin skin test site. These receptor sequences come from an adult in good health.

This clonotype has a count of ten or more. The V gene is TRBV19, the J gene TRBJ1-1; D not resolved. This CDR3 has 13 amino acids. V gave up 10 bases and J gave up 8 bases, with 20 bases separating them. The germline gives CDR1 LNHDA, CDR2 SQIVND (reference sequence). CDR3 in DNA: TGTGCCACCGACGGTCGGCGGAGCGGGGAAGCTTTCTTT. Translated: CATDGRRSGEAFF.

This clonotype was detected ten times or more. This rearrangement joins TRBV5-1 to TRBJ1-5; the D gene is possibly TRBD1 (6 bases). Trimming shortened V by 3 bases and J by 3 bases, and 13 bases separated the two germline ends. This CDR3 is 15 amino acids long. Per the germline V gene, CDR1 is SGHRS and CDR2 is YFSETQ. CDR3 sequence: CASSSGAGDNQPQHF. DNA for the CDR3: TGCGCCAGCAGCTCTGGAGCAGGGGACAATCAGCCCCAGCATTTT.

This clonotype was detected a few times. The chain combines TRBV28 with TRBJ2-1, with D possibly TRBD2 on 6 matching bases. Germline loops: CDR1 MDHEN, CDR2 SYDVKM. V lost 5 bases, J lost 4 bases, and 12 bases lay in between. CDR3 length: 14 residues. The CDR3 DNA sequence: TGTGCCAGCAGTCACCGACTAGGGTACAATGAGCAGTTCTTC. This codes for CASSHRLGYNEQFF.

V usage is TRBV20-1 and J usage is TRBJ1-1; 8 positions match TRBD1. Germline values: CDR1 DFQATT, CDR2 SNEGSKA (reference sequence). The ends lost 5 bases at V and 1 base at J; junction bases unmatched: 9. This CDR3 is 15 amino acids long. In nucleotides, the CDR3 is TGCAGTGCTGGGACACTAGGGACAGGGAACACTGAAGCTTTCTTT. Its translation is CSAGTLGTGNTEAFF.

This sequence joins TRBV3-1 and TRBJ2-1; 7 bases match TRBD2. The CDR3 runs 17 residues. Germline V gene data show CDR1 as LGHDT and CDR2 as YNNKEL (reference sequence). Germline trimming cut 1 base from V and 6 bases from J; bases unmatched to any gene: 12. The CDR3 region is CASSQGPSGFFGNEQFF. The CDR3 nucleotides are TGTGCCAGCAGCCAAGGGCCTAGCGGATTTTTTGGCAATGAGCAGTTCTTC.

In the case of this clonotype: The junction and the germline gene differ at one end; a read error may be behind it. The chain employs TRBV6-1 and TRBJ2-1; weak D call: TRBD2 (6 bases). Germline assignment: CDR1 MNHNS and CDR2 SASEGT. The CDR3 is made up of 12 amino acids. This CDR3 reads CASTSAAAGSVF. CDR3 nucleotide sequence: TGTGCCAGCACCTCAGCGGCAGCGGGTAGCGTCTTC.

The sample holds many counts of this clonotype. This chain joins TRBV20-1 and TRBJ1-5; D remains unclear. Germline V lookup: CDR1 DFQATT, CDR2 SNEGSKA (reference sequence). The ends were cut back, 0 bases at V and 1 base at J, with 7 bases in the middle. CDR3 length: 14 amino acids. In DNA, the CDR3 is TGCAGTGCTAGAGATCCAAAAAGCAATCAGCCCCAGCATTTT. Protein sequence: CSARDPKSNQPQHF.

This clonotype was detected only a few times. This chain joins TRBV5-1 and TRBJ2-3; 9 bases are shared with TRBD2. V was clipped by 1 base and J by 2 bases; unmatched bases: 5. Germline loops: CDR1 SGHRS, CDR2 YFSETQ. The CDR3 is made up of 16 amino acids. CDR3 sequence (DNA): TGCGCCAGCAGCTTGCCTAGCGGGGAGCACACAGATACGCAGTATTTT. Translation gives CASSLPSGEHTDTQYF.

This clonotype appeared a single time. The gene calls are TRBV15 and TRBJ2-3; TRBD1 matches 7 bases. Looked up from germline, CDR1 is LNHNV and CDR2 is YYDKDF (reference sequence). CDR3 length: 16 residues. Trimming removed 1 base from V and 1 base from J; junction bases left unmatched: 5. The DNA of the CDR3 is TGTGCCACCAGCAGAGTCGACAGGGCCCGCACAGATACGCAGTATTTT. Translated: CATSRVDRARTDTQYF.

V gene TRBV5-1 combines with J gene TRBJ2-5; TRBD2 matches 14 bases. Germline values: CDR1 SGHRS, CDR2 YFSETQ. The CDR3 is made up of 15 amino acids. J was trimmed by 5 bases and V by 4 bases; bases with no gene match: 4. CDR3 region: CASSGGLAGGETQYF. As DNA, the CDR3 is TGCGCCAGCAGCGGTGGACTAGCGGGAGGTGAGACCCAGTACTTC.

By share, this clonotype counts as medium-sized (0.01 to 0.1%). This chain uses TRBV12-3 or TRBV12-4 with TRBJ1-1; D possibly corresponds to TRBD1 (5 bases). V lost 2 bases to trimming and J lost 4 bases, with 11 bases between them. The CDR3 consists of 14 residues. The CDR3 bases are TGTGCCAGCAGTTTATCGGGGGAAGGCACTGAAGCTTTCTTT. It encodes CASSLSGEGTEAFF.

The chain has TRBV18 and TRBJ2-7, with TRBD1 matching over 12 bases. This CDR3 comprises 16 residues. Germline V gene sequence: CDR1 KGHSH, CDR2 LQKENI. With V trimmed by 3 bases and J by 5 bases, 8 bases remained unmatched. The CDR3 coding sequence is TGTGCCAGCTCACCGGGGACAGGGGGCCTGGCAAACGAGCAGTACTTC. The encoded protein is CASSPGTGGLANEQYF.

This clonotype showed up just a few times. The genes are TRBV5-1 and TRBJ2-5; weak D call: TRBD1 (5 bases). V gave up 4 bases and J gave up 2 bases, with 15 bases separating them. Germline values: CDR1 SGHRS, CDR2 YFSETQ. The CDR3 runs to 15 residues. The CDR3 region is CASSNLDTRQETQYF. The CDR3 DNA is TGCGCCAGCAGCAACCTGGACACGCGACAAGAGACCCAGTACTTC.

The CDR3 protein is CASSTRQGTEAFF. In DNA, the CDR3 is TGTGCCAGCAGCACCCGACAGGGAACTGAAGCTTTCTTT. V gene TRBV7-8 combines with J gene TRBJ1-1, with TRBD1 matching over 7 bases. Germline V gives CDR1 SGHVS, CDR2 FQNEAQ. V lost 5 bases and J lost 5; bases outside the gene matches: 5. The length of the CDR3 is 13 residues.